Listed below are T cell receptor beta chains from one sample, sequenced in a study of spatial heterogeneity in lung cancer. One entry per CDR3 protein, called by TCRdb with MiXCR from the 5' RACE reads. Of 40,000 or so distinct CDR3 sequences in the sample, approximately 10% were seen once. This specimen was PBMCs, taken at follow-up. The receptors come from a female donor with early-stage non-small cell lung cancer. Each CDR3 is given with its conserved first and last residue. Each record gives: V gene, J gene, CDR3 protein.

TRBV28	TRBJ2-5	CASSQGRSETQYF
TRBV9	TRBJ2-5	CASSTSGGKETQYF
TRBV9	TRBJ1-3	CASSERTDPIYF
TRBV20-1	TRBJ1-5	CSARDATVGNQPQHF
TRBV10-3	TRBJ2-1	CAISEHRLLSYNEQFF
TRBV9	TRBJ2-3	CASSAQRGGPTDTQYF
TRBV5-6	TRBJ1-2	CASERDRSYGGTF
TRBV7-2	TRBJ2-1	CASSLAGKSVPFF
TRBV2	TRBJ1-5	CASSQSVMGNQPQHF
TRBV28	TRBJ1-1	CASSASGRMNTEAFF
TRBV11-2	TRBJ2-5	CASSFPTQLGETQYF
TRBV4-3	TRBJ2-7	CASSQTGSSSYEQYF
TRBV29-1	TRBJ2-3	CSVETQGTDTQYF
TRBV6-2/TRBV6-3	TRBJ2-5	CASGSGAAQGTQYF
TRBV28	TRBJ1-6	CASRLPGSSYNSPLHF
TRBV20-1	TRBJ2-1	CSAMDNEQFF
TRBV5-1	TRBJ2-3	CASTPNTLALADTQYF
TRBV20-1	TRBJ2-1	CSAKQRGGSNEQFF
TRBV25-1	TRBJ1-1	CASSEVGSEAFF
TRBV11-2	TRBJ2-5	CASSLGRSETQYF
TRBV9	TRBJ1-1	CASSAAGSTEAFF
TRBV4-3	TRBJ2-3	CASSQDTNTQYF
TRBV25-1	TRBJ2-1	CASSGPGLAGANEQFF
TRBV10-2	TRBJ2-7	CASSEKYEQYF
TRBV2	TRBJ2-7	CASSERSPWGIAGESSYEQYF
TRBV5-1	TRBJ2-5	CASSLSTGKVETQYF
TRBV10-3	TRBJ2-5	CAIRPGPEETQYF
TRBV5-1	TRBJ1-2	CASSLDVPYGYTF
TRBV5-6	TRBJ1-2	CASSFGTSNYGYTF
TRBV20-1	TRBJ2-5	CSARVLAGSRAQYF
TRBV5-4	TRBJ2-2	CASSSGTSFSGELFF
TRBV29-1	TRBJ2-2	CSVGNGQGSGELFF
TRBV2	TRBJ2-1	CATPAGAHEQFF
TRBV3-1	TRBJ1-1	CASSRKPGQGSSAFF
TRBV30	TRBJ1-5	CAWSLGGGNQPQHF
TRBV30	TRBJ2-7	CAWSASTYEQYF
TRBV7-2	TRBJ1-2	CASSLDAGAGYTF
TRBV7-6	TRBJ2-1	CASSLGSPNEQFF
TRBV29-1	TRBJ1-2	CIARAGEGYGYTF
TRBV6-5	TRBJ1-5	CASSIGRNQPQHF
TRBV15	TRBJ1-4	CATSRQGGLDEKLFF
TRBV2	TRBJ2-7	CASSEGALSTYEQYF
TRBV3-1	TRBJ2-1	CASSQDLSARYNEQFF
TRBV28	TRBJ1-5	CASSQRSAAQHF
TRBV29-1	TRBJ2-1	CSGALTRNNEQFF
TRBV3-1	TRBJ1-1	CASSIDGFGTEAFF